One sample yielded the 7 T cell receptor beta chains listed below, sequenced in a study of cytomegalovirus exposure and HLA in healthy donors. PCR amplification relied on 60 Vbeta primers (plus 13 Jbeta primers). TCRdb keeps only in-frame clones here, not all; method: immunoSEQ multiplex PCR. The repertoire consists of about 200,000 clones, with roughly 85% occurring once and the leading ten covering approximately 2.4%. Sequencing was performed on PBMCs. Receptors were obtained from a woman in her forties or fifties in good health and CMV-seronegative.

J is TRBJ2-1 and V is TRBV6-5; D uncertain. CDR1 and CDR2 (germline): MNHEY, SVGAGI. V lost 5 bases and J 3 bases, leaving 11 bases between the germline ends. This CDR3 comprises 14 residues. This CDR3 is CASSDPGDYNEQFF. As DNA, the CDR3 is TGTGCCAGCAGTGACCCAGGTGACTACAATGAGCAGTTCTTC.

A single count supports this clone. The chain combines TRBV11-2 with TRBJ2-1; a weak D match, TRBD2 (6 bases). Germline V CDR1 and CDR2: SGHAT, FQNNGV. CDR3 length: 14 amino acids. V lost 1 base and J 4 bases, leaving 8 bases between the germline ends. CDR3 nucleotides: TGTGCCAGCAGCTTAGTGGGAGGATACAATGAGCAGTTCTTC. It codes for CASSLVGGYNEQFF. The complete variable domain, with remaining parts taken from reference TRBV11-2 and TRBJ2-1, reads EAGVAQSPRYKIIEKRQSVAFWCNPISGHATLYWYQQILGQGPKLLIQFQNNGVVDDSQLPKDRFSAERLKGVDSTLKIQPAKLEDSAVYLCASSLVGGYNEQFFGPGTRLTVL.

CDR3 nucleotide sequence: TGTGCCAGCAGACAGGGGGAACAATACGAGCAGTACTTC. Encoded protein: CASRQGEQYEQYF. The chain carries TRBV6-5 and TRBJ2-7, with 8 bases lining up with TRBD1. There are 13 residues in the CDR3. The germline gives CDR1 MNHEY, CDR2 SVGAGI. V was pared by 6 bases and J by 4 bases, with 5 bases of the junction left unmatched.

This rearrangement joins TRBV5-1 to TRBJ2-5; D may be TRBD2 (5 bases). From germline, CDR1 is SGHRS and CDR2 YFSETQ. The length of the CDR3 is 14 residues. The V end was cut by 0 bases, the J end by 7 bases, with 13 bases between. The CDR3 protein is CASSLAGYEGTQYF. The CDR3 DNA follows: TGCGCCAGCAGCTTGGCCGGGTATGAGGGGACCCAGTACTTC.

The chain joins TRBV6-5 to TRBJ2-1; 11 positions agree with TRBD1. The germline CDR1 and CDR2 sequences are MNHEY and SVGAGI. V lost 8 bases, J lost 6 bases, and 3 bases stayed unmatched. This CDR3 is built from 13 residues. CDR3 coding DNA: TGTGCCAGCGGACAGGGGGCTAGCAATGAGCAGTTCTTC. Amino acid sequence: CASGQGASNEQFF.

This clone has a single count. This chain uses TRBV6-5 with TRBJ2-5, with 10 bases matching TRBD2. The DNA end is more similar to TRBJ2-7, so the J call may be wrong. In germline, CDR1 is MNHEY, CDR2 SVGAGI. The CDR3 contains 15 residues. The CDR3 DNA reads as TGTGCCAGCAGTCCGCGGACTAGCGGTACCTACGAGCAGTACTTC. Amino acids: CASSPRTSGTYEQYF.

The chain links TRBV11-2 to TRBJ1-1, with D unresolved. This CDR3 has 15 amino acids. CDR1 and CDR2 from the germline V gene are SGHAT and FQNNGV. V was shortened by 3 bases and J by 3 bases, with 14 bases between the two germline ends. The CDR3 spells CASSFVTLSDTEAFF. The CDR3, as DNA: TGTGCCAGCAGCTTCGTCACCCTCTCGGACACTGAAGCTTTCTTT.